Sequencing of this TCR beta chain was carried out in a study of T-cell reconstitution after alpha-beta-depleted transplantation in children. Whole-study results and caveats: Reported findings indicate that, about two months after transplant, alpha-beta T cells came from several hundred expanded clones, which were derived from non-depleted graft cells. Diversity and T-cell counts at one year after transplant derived mostly from new T cells. Where some patients showed high TCRbeta diversity at day 60, it came from recipient T cells and thymic progenitors that had survived.

Unique molecular identifiers were used to barcode this TCRbeta library. TCRdb re-analysed the PCR reads in MiXCR, keeping a single row per CDR3 protein. This table holds about 250,000 distinct CDR3 sequences, about 24% found once. On this clonotype itself: No antigen is known for it.

This CDR3 spans 15 amino acids. With 10 bases removed from V and 3 bases from J, the gap between germline ends came to 18 bases. Germline CDR1 and CDR2: LNHDA and SQIVND (reference sequence). This rearrangement joins TRBV19 to TRBJ2-2; D is perhaps TRBD1 or TRBD2 (5 bases each). The specimen was PBMCs, mostly from graft donor cells, collected 360 days after TCRalphabeta/CD19-depleted stem cell transplant. The TCR originated in a female patient aged 2-10 years who had a stem cell transplant for congenital amegakaryocytic thrombocytopenia, so the T cells may come from the graft donor. The CDR3 DNA follows: TGTGCCACTAAGGGGACGGGGCGTTACACCGGGGAGCTGTTTTTT. Its translation is CATKGTGRYTGELFF.